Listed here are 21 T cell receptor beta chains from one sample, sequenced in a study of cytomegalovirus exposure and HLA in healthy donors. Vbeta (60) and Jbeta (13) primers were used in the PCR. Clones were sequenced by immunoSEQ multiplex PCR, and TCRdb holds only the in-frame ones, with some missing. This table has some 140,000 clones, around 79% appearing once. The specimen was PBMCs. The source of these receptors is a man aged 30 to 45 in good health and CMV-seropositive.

The CDR3, as DNA: TGTGCCAGCTCCTCCGGGACAAGACGAACTGAAGCTTTCTTT. Encoded protein: CASSSGTRRTEAFF. The rearrangement joins TRBV18 to TRBJ1-1; D might be TRBD1 (6 bases). The V and J ends lost 6 bases and 5 bases respectively, with 16 bases between them. CDR1 is KGHSH and CDR2 is LQKENI in the germline V gene. The CDR3 covers 14 residues.

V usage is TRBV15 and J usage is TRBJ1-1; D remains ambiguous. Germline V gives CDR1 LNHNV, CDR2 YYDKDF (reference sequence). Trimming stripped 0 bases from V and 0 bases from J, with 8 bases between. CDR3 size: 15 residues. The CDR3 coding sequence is TGTGCCACCAGCAGAGAATCGGCGGTGAACACTGAAGCTTTCTTT. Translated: CATSRESAVNTEAFF.

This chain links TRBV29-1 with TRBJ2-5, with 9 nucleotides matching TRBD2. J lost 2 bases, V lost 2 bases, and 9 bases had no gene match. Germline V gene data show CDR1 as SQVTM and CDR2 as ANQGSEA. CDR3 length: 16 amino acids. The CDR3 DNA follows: TGCAGCGTTGAACCCAGGACTAGCGTGGTTCAAGAGACCCAGTACTTC. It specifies CSVEPRTSVVQETQYF. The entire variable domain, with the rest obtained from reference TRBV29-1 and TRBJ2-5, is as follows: SAVISQKPSRDICQRGTSLTIQCQVDSQVTMMFWYRQQPGQSLTLIATANQGSEATYESGFVIDKFPISRPNLTFSTLTVSNMSPEDSSIYLCSVEPRTSVVQETQYFGPGTRLLVL.

The chain's CDR3 is CASSQETDRTYNEQFF. The CDR3 region has the DNA TGCGCCAGCAGCCAAGAAACAGACAGAACGTACAATGAGCAGTTCTTC. The rearrangement links TRBV4-3 to TRBJ2-1; D possibly corresponds to TRBD1 (5 bases). CDR3 length: 16 residues. V was pared by 0 bases and J by 4 bases, with 13 bases between. Germline V gives CDR1 LGHNA, CDR2 YSLEER.

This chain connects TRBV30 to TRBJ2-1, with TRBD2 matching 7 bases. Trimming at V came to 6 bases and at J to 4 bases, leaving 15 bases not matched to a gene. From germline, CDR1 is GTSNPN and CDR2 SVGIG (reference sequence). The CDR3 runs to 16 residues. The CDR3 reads CACPPLSSGPYNEQFF. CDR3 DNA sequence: TGTGCCTGCCCACCCTTGTCTAGCGGCCCTTACAATGAGCAGTTCTTC.

CDR3 in amino acids: CASSLPRRLSSYNEQFF. CDR3 nucleotides: TGTGCCAGCAGCCTGCCGCGGCGTCTTAGCTCCTACAATGAGCAGTTCTTC. The chain joins TRBV7-9 to TRBJ2-1; D not resolved. The CDR3 has 17 amino acids. V dropped 5 bases and J dropped 0 bases, with 17 bases sitting between them. Germline CDR1 reads SEHNR; CDR2 reads FQNEAQ (reference sequence).

In DNA, the CDR3 is TGTGCCAGCAGCTGGAGGGGTGGCCAGCCCCAGCATTTT. Translating it yields CASSWRGGQPQHF. The chain combines TRBV7-8 with TRBJ1-5; a possible D gene is TRBD1 (5 bases). V was clipped by 4 bases and J by 7 bases, with 11 bases between them. The length of the CDR3 is 13 residues. CDR1 is SGHVS and CDR2 is FQNEAQ in the germline V gene.

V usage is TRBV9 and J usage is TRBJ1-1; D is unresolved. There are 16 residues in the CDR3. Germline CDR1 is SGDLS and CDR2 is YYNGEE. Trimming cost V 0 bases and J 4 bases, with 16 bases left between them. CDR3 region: CASSVGVSIGFTEAFF. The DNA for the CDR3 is TGTGCCAGCAGCGTAGGAGTCTCCATCGGGTTCACTGAAGCTTTCTTT.

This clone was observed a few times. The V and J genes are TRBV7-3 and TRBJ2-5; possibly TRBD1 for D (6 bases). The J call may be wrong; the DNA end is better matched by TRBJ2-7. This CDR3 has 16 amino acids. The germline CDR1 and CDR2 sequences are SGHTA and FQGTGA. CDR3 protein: CASSSPRGHTRDEQYF. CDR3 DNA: TGTGCCAGCAGCTCCCCCCGGGGACACACCCGGGACGAGCAGTACTTC.

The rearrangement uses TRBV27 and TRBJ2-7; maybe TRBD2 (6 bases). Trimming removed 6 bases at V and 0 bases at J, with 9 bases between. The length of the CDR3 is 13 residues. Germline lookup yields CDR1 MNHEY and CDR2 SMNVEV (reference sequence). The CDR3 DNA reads TGTGCCAGCAGATTGGGGGGCTCCTACGAGCAGTACTTC. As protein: CASRLGGSYEQYF.

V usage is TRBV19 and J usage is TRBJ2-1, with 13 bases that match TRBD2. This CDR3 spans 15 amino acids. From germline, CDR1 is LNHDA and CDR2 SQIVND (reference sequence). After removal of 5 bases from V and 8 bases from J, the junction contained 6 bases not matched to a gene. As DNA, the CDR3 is TGTGCCAGTAGTGCACTAGCGGGGGGGATCGATGAGCAGTTCTTC. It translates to CASSALAGGIDEQFF.

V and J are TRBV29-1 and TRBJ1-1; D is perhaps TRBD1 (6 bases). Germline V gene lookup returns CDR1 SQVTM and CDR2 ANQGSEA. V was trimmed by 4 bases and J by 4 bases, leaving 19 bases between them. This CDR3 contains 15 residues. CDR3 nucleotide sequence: TGCAGCGTTGGGGGGCTGGGTCGGGGTGGCACTGAAGCTTTCTTT. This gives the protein CSVGGLGRGGTEAFF.

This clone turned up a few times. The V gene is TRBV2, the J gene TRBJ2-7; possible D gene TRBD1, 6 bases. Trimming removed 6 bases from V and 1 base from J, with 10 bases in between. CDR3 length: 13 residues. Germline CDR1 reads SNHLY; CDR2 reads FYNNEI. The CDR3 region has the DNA TGTGCCAGCAGCCGGGACAATTCCTACGAGCAGTACTTC. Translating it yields CASSRDNSYEQYF.

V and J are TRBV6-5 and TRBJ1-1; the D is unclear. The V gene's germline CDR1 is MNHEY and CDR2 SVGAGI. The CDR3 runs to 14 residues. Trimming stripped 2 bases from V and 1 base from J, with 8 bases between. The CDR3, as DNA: TGTGCCAGCAGTTACGAGGGAAGGAACACTGAAGCTTTCTTT. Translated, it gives CASSYEGRNTEAFF.

This CDR3 reads CASSPALGTSVHTGELFF. CDR3 DNA sequence: TGTGCCAGCAGCCCCGCGTTGGGGACTAGCGTCCACACCGGGGAGCTGTTTTTT. This sequence joins TRBV7-9 and TRBJ2-2, with TRBD2 matching over 10 bases. V dropped 5 bases and J dropped 3; count of bases not matched to a gene: 12. This CDR3 is built from 18 residues. The germline CDR1 and CDR2 sequences are SEHNR and FQNEAQ (reference sequence).

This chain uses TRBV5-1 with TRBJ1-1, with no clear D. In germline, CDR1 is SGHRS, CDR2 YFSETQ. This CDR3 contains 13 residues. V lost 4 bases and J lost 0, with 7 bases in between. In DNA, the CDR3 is TGCGCCAGCAGCCAGGTCATGAACACTGAAGCTTTCTTT. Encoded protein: CASSQVMNTEAFF.

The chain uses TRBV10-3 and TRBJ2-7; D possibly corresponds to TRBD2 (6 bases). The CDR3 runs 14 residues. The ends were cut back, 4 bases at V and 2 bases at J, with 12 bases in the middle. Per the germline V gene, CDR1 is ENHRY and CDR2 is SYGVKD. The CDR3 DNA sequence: TGTGCCATCAGTGGGGGGGAACAGCCCTACGAGCAGTACTTC. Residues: CAISGGEQPYEQYF.

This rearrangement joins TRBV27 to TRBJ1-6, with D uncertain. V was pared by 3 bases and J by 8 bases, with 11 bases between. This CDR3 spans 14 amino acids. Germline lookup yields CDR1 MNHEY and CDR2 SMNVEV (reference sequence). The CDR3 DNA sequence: TGTGCCAGCAGTTTCTCACAGATCGATTCACCCCTCCACTTT. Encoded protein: CASSFSQIDSPLHF.

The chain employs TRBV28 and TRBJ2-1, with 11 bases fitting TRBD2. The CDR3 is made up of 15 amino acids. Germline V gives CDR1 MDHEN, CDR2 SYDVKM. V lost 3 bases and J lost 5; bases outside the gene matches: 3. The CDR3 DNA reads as TGTGCCAGCAGTTTGTTAGCGGGAGGGGACAATGAGCAGTTCTTC. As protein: CASSLLAGGDNEQFF.

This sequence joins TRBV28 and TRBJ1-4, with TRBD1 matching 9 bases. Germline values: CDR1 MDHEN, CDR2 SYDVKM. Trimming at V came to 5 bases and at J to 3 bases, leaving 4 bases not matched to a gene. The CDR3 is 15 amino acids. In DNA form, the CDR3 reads TGTGCCAGCAGTGAACAGGGGGCCGCTAATGAAAAACTGTTTTTT. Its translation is CASSEQGAANEKLFF.

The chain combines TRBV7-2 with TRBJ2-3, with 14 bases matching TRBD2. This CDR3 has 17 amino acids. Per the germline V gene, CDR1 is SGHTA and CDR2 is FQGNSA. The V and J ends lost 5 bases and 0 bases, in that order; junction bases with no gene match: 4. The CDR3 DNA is TGTGCCAGCAGCCCTAGGACTAGCGGGGGGAGCACAGATACGCAGTATTTT. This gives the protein CASSPRTSGGSTDTQYF.